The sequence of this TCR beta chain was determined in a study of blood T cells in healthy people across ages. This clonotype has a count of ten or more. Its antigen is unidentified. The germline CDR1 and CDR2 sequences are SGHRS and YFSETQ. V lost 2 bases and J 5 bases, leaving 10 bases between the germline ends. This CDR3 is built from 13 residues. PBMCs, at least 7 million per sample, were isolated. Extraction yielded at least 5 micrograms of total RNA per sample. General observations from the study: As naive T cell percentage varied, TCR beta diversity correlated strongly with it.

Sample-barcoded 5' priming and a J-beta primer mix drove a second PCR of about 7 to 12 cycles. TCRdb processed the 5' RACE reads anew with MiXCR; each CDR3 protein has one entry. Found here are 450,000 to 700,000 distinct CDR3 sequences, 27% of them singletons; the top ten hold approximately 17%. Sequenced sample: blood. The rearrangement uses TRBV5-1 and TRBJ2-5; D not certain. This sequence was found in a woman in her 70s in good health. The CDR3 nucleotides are TGCGCCAGCAGCTTCACCCCCGGCGAGACCCAGTACTTC. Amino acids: CASSFTPGETQYF.